The 18 T cell receptor beta chains presented below share a single source sample, sequenced in a study of a mutant IDH1 vaccine in newly diagnosed glioma. Time point noted: week 11, during vaccination. In every dose of vaccine, 300 ug of mutant IDH1 20-mer peptide was given alongside topical imiquimod. Sequenced by immunoSEQ multiplex PCR; TCRdb stores in-frame clones only, minus some. The repertoire holds around 57,000 clones, with approximately 89% as singletons. These receptors are not linked to any known antigen. The material was PBMCs, obtained from a glioma patient whose treatment included an IDH1 peptide vaccine. Receptor source: a man aged 35-49 years with glioma.

V gene TRBV28 combines with J gene TRBJ2-5; D is unclear. The germline V gene encodes CDR1 MDHEN and CDR2 SYDVKM. This CDR3 spans 15 amino acids. Between the trimmed V and J ends, which lost 5 bases and 4 bases, there was a span of 17 bases. CDR3 in DNA: TGTGCCAGCAGTCCACCGCGCAAGGGCGGAGAGACCCAGTACTTC. As protein: CASSPPRKGGETQYF. Full variable domain (missing parts from reference TRBV28 and TRBJ2-5): DVKVTQSSRYLVKRTGEKVFLECVQDMDHENMFWYRQDPGLGLRLIYFSYDVKMKEKGDIPEGYSVSREKKERFSLILESASTNQTSMYLCASSPPRKGGETQYFGPGTRLLVL.

The chain links TRBV30 to TRBJ1-2, with 7 bases fitting TRBD1. The CDR3 extends over 13 amino acids. V lost 1 base to trimming and J lost 6 bases; unmatched junction nucleotides: 5. Germline CDR1 GTSNPN, CDR2 SVGIG (reference sequence). CDR3: CAWSADRDHGYTF. The CDR3 DNA follows: TGTGCCTGGAGTGCTGACAGGGACCATGGCTACACCTTC.

V usage is TRBV6-4 and J usage is TRBJ1-5; D gene uncertain. Germline V gene data show CDR1 as MRHNA and CDR2 as SNTAGT. Trimming took 8 bases from V and 2 from J, leaving 16 bases between them. This CDR3 contains 15 residues. Here the CDR3 reads CASWQMVGGNQPQHF. As DNA, the CDR3 is TGTGCCAGCTGGCAGATGGTGGGAGGCAATCAGCCCCAGCATTTT.

The chain combines TRBV7-9 with TRBJ1-5; no definite D call. V shed 6 bases and J shed 5 bases, with 11 bases lying between them. The germline CDR1 and CDR2 sequences are SEHNR and FQNEAQ (reference sequence). The CDR3 totals 13 residues. The CDR3 region is CASSLSEYQPQHF. CDR3 nucleotide sequence: TGTGCCAGCAGTCTCTCAGAGTATCAGCCCCAGCATTTT.

This chain connects TRBV19 to TRBJ2-3; D is uncertain. Between the trimmed V and J ends, which lost 3 bases and 3 bases, there was a span of 10 bases. Germline assignment: CDR1 LNHDA and CDR2 SQIVND (reference sequence). The CDR3 runs 14 residues. The CDR3 DNA follows: TGTGCCAGTAGTATCGCCGGATTTACAGATACGCAGTATTTT. Translation: CASSIAGFTDTQYF.

The V gene is TRBV28, the J gene TRBJ1-1; D is ambiguous. Germline V gene data show CDR1 as MDHEN and CDR2 as SYDVKM. The V end was cut by 8 bases, the J end by 2 bases, with 3 bases between. The CDR3 totals 10 residues. The chain's CDR3 is CASFNTEAFF. CDR3 DNA sequence: TGTGCCAGCTTTAACACTGAAGCTTTCTTT.

This clone was observed a single time. This chain uses TRBV30 with TRBJ1-1; no firm D call. Deletions cut 3 bases from V and 5 bases from J, with 28 bases between. This CDR3 region has 18 residues. Germline CDR1 and CDR2: GTSNPN and SVGIG (reference sequence). CDR3 DNA: TGTGCCTGGAGGAGCCTTACCTTGGGGAGGAATCGGGTGACTGAAGCTTTCTTT. Translation gives CAWRSLTLGRNRVTEAFF. The entire variable domain, with the rest obtained from reference TRBV30 and TRBJ1-1, is as follows: SQTIHQWPATLVQPVGSPLSLECTVEGTSNPNLYWYRQAAGRGLQLLFYSVGIGQISSEVPQNLSASRPQDRQFILSSKKLLLSDSGFYLCAWRSLTLGRNRVTEAFFGQGTRLTVV.

This clone was seen a few times. V usage is TRBV5-4 and J usage is TRBJ2-3; a possible D gene is TRBD2 (7 bases). The V end lost 4 bases, the J end lost 6 bases, and 21 bases lay between the germline ends. Germline values: CDR1 SGHNT, CDR2 YYREEE (reference sequence). This CDR3 has 16 amino acids. CDR3 DNA: TGTGCCAGCAGCCTCAAACAGGGACTAAGGGGGGATACGCAGTATTTT. Protein: CASSLKQGLRGDTQYF.

V gene TRBV5-1 combines with J gene TRBJ1-1; D call uncertain. V was cut by 1 base and J by 3 bases, with 7 bases left in between. This CDR3 has 13 residues. Germline V gives CDR1 SGHRS, CDR2 YFSETQ. CDR3 bases: TGCGCCAGCAGCTTGCCTTCGGACACTGAAGCTTTCTTT. Residues: CASSLPSDTEAFF.

This clone was detected only once. The CDR3 here is CAISGTSGEQFF. For the CDR3, the DNA is TGTGCCATCAGTGGGACTAGCGGTGAGCAGTTCTTC. The chain is built from TRBV10-3 and TRBJ2-1, with TRBD2 matching 10 bases. Trimming at V came to 4 bases and at J to 9 bases, leaving 0 bases not matched to a gene. The CDR3 loop spans 12 amino acids. In germline, CDR1 is ENHRY, CDR2 SYGVKD.

In DNA, the CDR3 is TGTGCCAGCAGCTTCCAGCGGGAGCGGGAGACCCAGTACTTC. Encoded protein: CASSFQRERETQYF. The chain carries TRBV7-2 and TRBJ2-5; the match to TRBD2 covers 8 bases. Trimming took 3 bases from V and 5 from J; bases not matched to a gene: 5. This CDR3 contains 14 residues. Germline V lookup: CDR1 SGHTA, CDR2 FQGNSA.

This chain uses TRBV5-6 with TRBJ2-2, with D maybe TRBD2 (5 bases). Per the germline V gene, CDR1 is SGHDT and CDR2 is YYEEEE. The CDR3 runs to 15 residues. Trimming shortened V by 4 bases and J by 4 bases, and 14 bases separated the two germline ends. The CDR3 bases are TGTGCCAGCAGCGTAAGCGGATACGTCACCGGGGAGCTGTTTTTT. It translates to CASSVSGYVTGELFF.

This chain joins TRBV2 and TRBJ1-4, with D maybe TRBD1 (5 bases). Per the germline V gene, CDR1 is SNHLY and CDR2 is FYNNEI. The length of the CDR3 is 13 residues. The germline V and J ends were trimmed by 6 bases and 4 bases, with 9 bases remaining between them. The DNA for the CDR3 is TGTGCCAGCAGCTCAAGGGGTAATGAAAAACTGTTTTTT. Translated: CASSSRGNEKLFF.

The chain uses TRBV15 and TRBJ2-1; 9 nucleotides match TRBD2. Germline lookup yields CDR1 LNHNV and CDR2 YYDKDF (reference sequence). The CDR3 extends over 16 amino acids. V shed 4 bases, J shed 8 bases, and the junction held 12 bases outside the gene matches. In nucleotides, the CDR3 is TGTGCCACCAGCAAAGACCCCGGGACTAGCTTCTATGAGCAGTTCTTC. As protein: CATSKDPGTSFYEQFF. The full variable domain, completed using reference TRBV15 and TRBJ2-1, is DAMVIQNPRYQVTQFGKPVTLSCSQTLNHNVMYWYQQKSSQAPKLLFHYYDKDFNNEADTPDNFQSRRPNTSFCFLDIRSPGLGDTAMYLCATSKDPGTSFYEQFFGPGTRLTVL.

This chain joins TRBV4-1 and TRBJ1-5; no clear D gene. CDR1 is MGHRA and CDR2 is YSYEKL in the germline V gene. V was cut by 6 bases and J by 5 bases, with 14 bases left in between. This CDR3 has 14 amino acids. CDR3 sequence: CASRGLDMDQPQHF. In DNA form, the CDR3 reads TGCGCCAGCAGGGGCTTAGATATGGATCAGCCCCAGCATTTT.

The CDR3 loop reads CASSLIRVRYGYTF. The CDR3 bases are TGTGCCAGCAGCTTGATCCGGGTGCGGTATGGCTACACCTTC. V is TRBV5-6 and J is TRBJ1-2; no definite D call. The V end lost 1 base, the J end lost 5 bases, and 12 bases lay between the germline ends. The V gene's germline CDR1 is SGHDT and CDR2 YYEEEE. This CDR3 is 14 amino acids long.

CDR3 sequence (DNA): TGTGCCAGCAGCCCAGGTGGGGCGAATTCACCCCTCCACTTT. It encodes CASSPGGANSPLHF. The rearrangement uses TRBV11-2 and TRBJ1-6; possible D gene TRBD1, 5 bases. The ends were cut back, 5 bases at V and 7 bases at J, with 12 bases in the middle. In germline, CDR1 is SGHAT, CDR2 FQNNGV. The CDR3 is 14 amino acids. The entire variable domain, with the rest obtained from reference TRBV11-2 and TRBJ1-6, is as follows: EAGVAQSPRYKIIEKRQSVAFWCNPISGHATLYWYQQILGQGPKLLIQFQNNGVVDDSQLPKDRFSAERLKGVDSTLKIQPAKLEDSAVYLCASSPGGANSPLHFGNGTRLTVT.

The chain is built from TRBV6-5 and TRBJ2-7, with D possibly matching TRBD2 (5 bases). The CDR3 consists of 14 residues. Germline CDR1 reads MNHEY; CDR2 reads SVGAGI. Trimming cost V 0 bases and J 4 bases, with 10 bases left between them. The CDR3 DNA sequence: TGTGCCAGCAGTTACTCGAGAGAGGGTTACGAGCAGTACGTC. Protein: CASSYSREGYEQYV.